This T cell receptor beta chain comes out of a study of identical twins. This clonotype occurred a few times. Only healthy Caucasians were included as donors. One entry per CDR3 protein, called by TCRdb with MiXCR from the 5' RACE reads. The sample contains about 530,000 distinct CDR3 sequences, 13% to 15% of which appear only once. CDR3 length: 18 amino acids. The trim removed 1 base at V and 6 bases at J, leaving 15 bases unmatched. Germline lookup yields CDR1 MGHRA and CDR2 YSYEKL. This same sample was also taken into another study, of yellow fever vaccine responses in identical twins.

This TCR derives from a woman aged 18-35 years in good health. The rearrangement links TRBV4-1 to TRBJ2-1; 7 bases fit TRBD2. Sequencing was carried out using CD4+ T cells sorted from blood. The CDR3 loop reads CASSQGTAGLVVGNEQFF. In DNA, the CDR3 is TGCGCCAGCAGCCAAGGGACCGCCGGACTAGTGGTGGGCAATGAGCAGTTCTTC.